Listed below are T cell receptor beta chains from one sample, sequenced in a study of cytomegalovirus exposure and HLA in healthy donors. The method was immunoSEQ multiplex PCR; TCRdb's version includes in-frame clones alone and lacks a portion of them. The sample contains tens of thousands of clones, 95% of which appear only once. Material for sequencing was PBMCs. The source of these receptors is a woman aged 18-29 years in good health and CMV-seronegative. The CDR3 runs from the conserved cysteine through the conserved F or W. Fields, in order: D gene, CDR3 length, V gene, clone size, J gene, CDR3 protein, CDR3 DNA. The D gene is left open where the match is weak. Not all rows give a size; the values are once, few, many and, for expanded clones, a class.

D: TRBD1; length: 14; V: TRBV28; size: once; J: TRBJ1-1; CDR3: CASSPRTGFSEAFF; DNA: TGTGCCAGCAGTCCTCGGACAGGGTTCTCTGAAGCTTTCTTT
D: TRBD1; length: 15; V: TRBV6-1; size: NA; J: TRBJ1-1; CDR3: CASSLYRGYGTEAFF; DNA: TGTGCCAGCAGTCTTTACAGGGGATATGGGACTGAAGCTTTCTTT
D: NA; length: 15; V: TRBV4-1; size: NA; J: TRBJ2-7; CDR3: CASSQDGGASYEQYF; DNA: TGCGCCAGCAGCCAAGATGGGGGGGCCTCCTACGAGCAGTACTTC
D: TRBD1; length: 16; V: TRBV10-2; size: NA; J: TRBJ2-5; CDR3: CASSESRSGGQETQYF; DNA: TGCGCCAGCAGTGAGTCGCGGTCAGGGGGTCAAGAGACCCAGTACTTC
D: TRBD2; length: 16; V: TRBV7-9; size: NA; J: TRBJ2-4; CDR3: CASSLRAGTSGNIQYF; DNA: TGTGCCAGCAGCCTTCGAGCCGGGACTAGCGGGAACATTCAGTACTTC
D: NA; length: 14; V: TRBV27; size: NA; J: TRBJ1-1; CDR3: CATPPTRGGTEAFF; DNA: TGTGCCACCCCCCCTACACGGGGTGGCACTGAAGCTTTCTTT
D: TRBD1; length: 14; V: TRBV2; size: NA; J: TRBJ2-6; CDR3: CASQDRAGANVLTF; DNA: TGTGCCAGCCAGGACAGGGCTGGGGCCAACGTCCTGACTTTC
D: NA; length: 16; V: TRBV5-1; size: NA; J: TRBJ2-3; CDR3: CASSLLTGTSTDTQYF; DNA: TGCGCCAGCAGCTTATTGACAGGGACTAGCACAGATACGCAGTATTTT
D: TRBD1; length: 16; V: TRBV7-9; size: NA; J: TRBJ1-1; CDR3: CASSLGGVGQGLEAFF; DNA: TGTGCCAGCAGCTTAGGAGGGGTCGGACAGGGGCTTGAAGCTTTCTTT
D: NA; length: 15; V: TRBV6-1; size: NA; J: TRBJ1-1; CDR3: CASSEAGTRNTEAFF; DNA: TGTGCCAGCAGTGAAGCCGGGACAAGGAACACTGAAGCTTTCTTT
D: NA; length: 14; V: TRBV10-1; size: NA; J: TRBJ2-3; CDR3: CASSSDTVKDTQYF; DNA: TGCGCCAGCAGTAGTGACACGGTTAAAGATACGCAGTATTTT
D: NA; length: 11; V: TRBV28; size: NA; J: TRBJ1-3; CDR3: CATSPANTIYF; DNA: TGTGCCACGTCCCCTGCGAACACCATATATTTT